This TCR beta chain was found in a study of cytomegalovirus exposure and HLA in healthy donors. Study observations and caveats: The authors later linked a missense DCLRE1C variant to TCR beta V- and J-gene trimming.

As regards this clone: Its cognate antigen is unknown.

The length of the CDR3 is 15 residues. Germline V gene lookup returns CDR1 MNHNY and CDR2 SVGAGI (reference sequence). V lost 6 bases, J lost 8 bases, and 22 bases lay in between. Use of 60 Vbeta and 13 Jbeta primers characterized the PCR. Using immunoSEQ multiplex PCR, the repertoire was profiled, and TCRdb retains in-frame clones only, with some absent. The sample lists about 220,000 clones; roughly 70% were seen once. The sample comprised PBMCs. This clonotype was sampled from a woman in her 30s in good health and CMV-seronegative. This chain links TRBV6-6 with TRBJ1-2; a weak D match, TRBD1 (5 bases). CDR3 in amino acids: CASSIEAGRRAGYTF. CDR3 bases: TGTGCCAGCAGCATAGAAGCGGGACGGCGAGCGGGCTACACCTTC.